This is a list of T cell receptor beta chains from one sample in a study of shared clonotypes between healthy human individuals. Only in-frame clones appear in the TCRdb table, and some are missing; sequencing was by immunoSEQ multiplex PCR. The data hold about 600,000 clones, with 95% to 98% observed a single time. The sample taken for sequencing was naive CD8+ T cells sorted from blood. The source is a man in his thirties or forties in good health. Each CDR3 is given with its conserved first and last residue. The order of the fields is D gene, V gene, clone size, J gene, CDR3 protein, CDR3 DNA. The D gene is left open where the match is weak. Not every row has a clone size; where given, it reads once, few, many or a size class.

>NA|TRBV7-2|NA|TRBJ1-3
CASSVSSSGNTIYF
TGTGCCAGCAGCGTCAGTAGCTCTGGAAACACCATATATTTT
>TRBD2|TRBV11-2|NA|TRBJ2-7
CASSPSSGSDEQYF
TGTGCCAGCAGCCCCTCTAGCGGGAGTGACGAGCAGTACTTC
>TRBD1|TRBV27|NA|TRBJ1-1
CASSTLTGNAEAFF
TGTGCCAGCAGTACGCTGACAGGGAACGCTGAAGCTTTCTTT
>NA|TRBV7-9|NA|TRBJ2-7
CASSFRDAYEQYF
TGTGCCAGCAGCTTTCGGGACGCCTACGAGCAGTACTTC
>NA|TRBV9|NA|TRBJ1-1
CASSATDTEAFF
TGTGCCAGCAGCGCCACAGACACTGAAGCTTTCTTT
>TRBD1|TRBV6-5|NA|TRBJ1-1
CASRRTGGPYTEAFF
TGTGCCAGCAGGAGGACAGGGGGGCCCTACACTGAAGCTTTCTTT
>TRBD2|TRBV2|NA|TRBJ2-7
CASRVTGTSGFYEQYF
TGTGCCAGCAGGGTAACCGGGACTAGCGGGTTTTACGAGCAGTACTTC
>NA|TRBV28|NA|TRBJ2-7
CASGWTGEQYF
TGTGCCAGCGGATGGACGGGAGAGCAGTACTTC
>NA|TRBV7-8|NA|TRBJ2-6
CASSPLRGPSGANVLTF
TGTGCCAGCAGCCCGCTCCGGGGACCCTCTGGGGCCAACGTCCTGACTTTC
>TRBD2|TRBV27|once|TRBJ2-1
CASSLIPPLAGVNEQFF
TGTGCCAGCAGTTTAATCCCCCCCCTAGCGGGAGTAAATGAGCAGTTCTTC
>NA|TRBV4-1|NA|TRBJ1-5
CASSQESTASAGSPQHF
TGCGCCAGCAGCCAAGAAAGCACCGCGTCCGCTGGCTCGCCCCAGCATTTT
>TRBD1|TRBV6-6|NA|TRBJ2-7
CASSYSFDRGPDEQYF
TGTGCCAGCAGTTACTCGTTTGACAGGGGGCCGGACGAGCAGTACTTC
>NA|TRBV2|NA|TRBJ2-1
CASSGGVNEQFF
TGTGCCAGCAGTGGGGGGGTCAATGAGCAGTTCTTC
>NA|TRBV19|NA|TRBJ1-5
CASRMAESNQPQHF
TGTGCCAGTAGGATGGCAGAGTCAAATCAGCCCCAGCATTTT
>TRBD2|TRBV27|NA|TRBJ2-7
CASSPGGTGSYEQYF
TGTGCCAGCAGCCCGGGGGGGACGGGATCCTACGAGCAGTACTTC
>NA|TRBV4-3|NA|TRBJ2-3
CASSQDWGGSTDTQYF
TGCGCCAGCAGCCAAGATTGGGGCGGGAGCACAGATACGCAGTATTTT
>NA|TRBV27|NA|TRBJ2-1
CASSSLTRLTDNEQFF
TGTGCCAGCAGTTCTTTAACTCGGCTAACAGACAATGAGCAGTTCTTC
>TRBD1|TRBV5-1|NA|TRBJ1-2
CASSLATGDGYTF
TGCGCCAGCAGCTTGGCAACAGGGGATGGCTACACCTTC
>NA|TRBV5-1|NA|TRBJ2-3
CASSLKEFSTDTQYF
TGCGCCAGCAGTTTGAAAGAATTCAGCACAGATACGCAGTATTTT
>TRBD1|TRBV10-3|NA|TRBJ2-5
CAISESSTGGETQYF
TGTGCCATCAGTGAGTCGTCGACAGGGGGAGAGACCCAGTACTTC
>TRBD2|TRBV11-2|NA|TRBJ2-1
CASSHLGTSGGNEQFF
TGTGCCAGCAGCCATCTGGGAACTAGCGGGGGAAATGAGCAGTTCTTC
>NA|TRBV5-4|NA|TRBJ2-1
CASSLAQDNEQFF
TGTGCCAGCAGCTTGGCCCAGGACAATGAGCAGTTCTTC
>TRBD1|TRBV14|NA|TRBJ2-2
CASSQPGQGYTGELFF
TGTGCCAGCAGCCAACCGGGACAGGGCTACACCGGGGAGCTGTTTTTT
>TRBD2|TRBV6-5|NA|TRBJ2-7
CASSYGGGSYEQYF
TGTGCCAGCAGTTACGGGGGAGGGTCCTACGAGCAGTACTTC
>NA|TRBV5-6|NA|TRBJ2-7
CASSLESAREQYF
TGTGCCAGCAGCTTGGAATCCGCCAGGGAGCAGTACTTC
>TRBD2|TRBV7-9|NA|TRBJ2-7
CATHPAGGNEQYF
TGTGCCACCCATCCCGCGGGAGGGAACGAGCAGTACTTC
>NA|TRBV7-9|NA|TRBJ1-5
CASSSAVSGGNQPQHF
TGTGCCAGCAGCTCCGCGGTTTCGGGGGGGAATCAGCCCCAGCATTTT
>TRBD2|TRBV29-1|NA|TRBJ2-3
CSGYGGADTQYF
TGCAGCGGCTACGGGGGGGCAGATACGCAGTATTTT
>NA|TRBV9|NA|TRBJ1-1
CASSTGGHTEAFF
TGTGCCAGCAGCACCGGGGGGCACACTGAAGCTTTCTTT
>TRBD2|TRBV28|NA|TRBJ2-1
CASRQITSGGTYNEQFF
TGTGCCAGCAGGCAAATTACTAGCGGGGGCACCTACAATGAGCAGTTCTTC
>NA|TRBV19|NA|TRBJ2-1
CASSISPYEQFF
TGTGCCAGTAGTATCAGCCCCTATGAGCAGTTCTTC
>NA|TRBV18|NA|TRBJ2-3
CASSPKFTDTQYF
TGTGCCAGCTCACCCAAATTCACAGATACGCAGTATTTT
>NA|TRBV5-4|once|TRBJ1-4
CASTNNPGDKLFF
TGTGCCAGCACGAACAACCCGGGGGACAAACTGTTTTTT
>NA|TRBV4-1|NA|TRBJ2-1
CASSPAYNEQFF
TGCGCCAGCAGCCCCGCCTACAATGAGCAGTTCTTC
>NA|TRBV9|NA|TRBJ2-2
CASATGTAPGELFF
TGTGCCAGTGCAACTGGGACCGCACCCGGGGAGCTGTTTTTT
>NA|TRBV13|NA|TRBJ2-2
CASSRTPGPSSSGELFF
TGTGCCAGCAGCCGTACCCCGGGGCCCTCCTCCTCCGGGGAGCTGTTTTTT
>NA|TRBV5-1|NA|TRBJ2-1
CASSGGLGRAAYNEQFF
TGCGCCAGCAGCGGGGGATTGGGCAGGGCCGCCTACAATGAGCAGTTCTTC
>NA|TRBV30|NA|TRBJ1-5
CAWSPRLGDSNQPQHF
TGTGCCTGGAGTCCTCGGTTAGGGGATAGCAATCAGCCCCAGCATTTT
>NA|TRBV7-2|NA|TRBJ1-5
CASSLNSNQPQHF
TGTGCCAGCAGCTTAAACAGCAATCAGCCCCAGCATTTT
>TRBD1|TRBV5-4|NA|TRBJ2-7
CASRGQGYEQYF
TGTGCCAGCAGGGGACAGGGATACGAGCAGTACTTC
>TRBD1|TRBV11-2|NA|TRBJ1-2
CASSDGTGAYGYTF
TGTGCCAGCAGCGACGGGACAGGGGCATATGGCTACACCTTC
>NA|TRBV11-2|NA|TRBJ2-7
CASSRTPNLLTYEQYF
TGTGCCAGCAGCCGGACTCCTAACCTCCTTACCTACGAGCAGTACTTC
>NA|TRBV7-9|NA|TRBJ2-3
CASSPAQGSTDTQYF
TGTGCCAGCAGCCCCGCGCAGGGAAGCACAGATACGCAGTATTTT
>NA|TRBV7-9|NA|TRBJ2-3
CASSPVIMSSTDTQYF
TGTGCCAGCAGCCCCGTGATTATGAGTAGCACAGATACGCAGTATTTT
>NA|TRBV19|NA|TRBJ2-4
CASSISGGGRAKNIQYF
TGTGCCAGTAGCATTTCCGGAGGGGGAAGGGCCAAAAACATTCAGTACTTC
>NA|TRBV4-3|NA|TRBJ2-2
CASSQEPWGNTGELFF
TGCGCCAGCAGCCAAGAACCCTGGGGTAACACCGGGGAGCTGTTTTTT
>TRBD2|TRBV11-2|once|TRBJ2-3
CAILKPSTSGRAGTDTQYF
TGTGCCATACTCAAACCTTCGACTAGCGGGAGGGCCGGGACAGATACGCAGTATTTT
>TRBD2|TRBV19|NA|TRBJ2-5
CASSIRWVGTSDDGETQYF
TGTGCCAGTAGTATCCGATGGGTGGGGACTAGCGACGATGGGGAGACCCAGTACTTC